The T cell receptor beta chain described here comes from a study of naive and memory T cell subsets. Whole-study findings and limits: A few larger clonotypes appeared in naive repertoires, especially CD8, possibly memory cells re-expressing CD45RA.

With V trimmed by 4 bases and J by 1 base, 5 bases remained unmatched. The germline gives CDR1 LNHDA, CDR2 SQIVND (reference sequence). The CDR3 consists of 15 residues. With respect to this clonotype: Its specificity is unknown.

An equimolar mix of two oligonucleotides served as the beta constant-region primer for TRBC1 and TRBC2. Nested alpha and beta constant-region primers with the SP2 primer drove four PCR rounds on ligated cDNA. MiXCR, applied by TCRdb to the UMI-ligation and nested PCR reads, yields one record per CDR3 protein. Of 150,000 or so distinct CDR3 sequences listed, approximately 22% are singletons. The rearrangement uses TRBV19 and TRBJ2-3, with TRBD1 identical over 7 bases. The sequence came from a human donor in good health. The sequencing sample was made of naive CD4+ T cells from blood. CDR3 in DNA: TGTGCCAGTAGTAACAGGGGTATTGGCACAGATACGCAGTATTTT. As protein: CASSNRGIGTDTQYF.